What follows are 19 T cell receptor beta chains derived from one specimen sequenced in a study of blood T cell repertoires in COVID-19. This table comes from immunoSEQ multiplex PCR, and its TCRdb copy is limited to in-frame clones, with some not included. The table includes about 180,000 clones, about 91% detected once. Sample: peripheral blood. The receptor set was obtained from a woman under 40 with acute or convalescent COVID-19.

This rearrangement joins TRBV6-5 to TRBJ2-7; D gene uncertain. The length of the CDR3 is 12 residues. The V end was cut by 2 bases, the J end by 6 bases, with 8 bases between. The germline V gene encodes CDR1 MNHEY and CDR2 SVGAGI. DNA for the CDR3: TGTGCCAGCAGTTACCGACTGACCGAGCAGTACTTC. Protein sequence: CASSYRLTEQYF.

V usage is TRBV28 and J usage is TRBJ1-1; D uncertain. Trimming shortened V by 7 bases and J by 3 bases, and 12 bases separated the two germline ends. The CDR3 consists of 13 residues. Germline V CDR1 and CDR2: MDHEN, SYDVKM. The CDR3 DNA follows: TGTGCCAGCACGTGGCAGGTGGACACTGAAGCTTTCTTT. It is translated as CASTWQVDTEAFF.

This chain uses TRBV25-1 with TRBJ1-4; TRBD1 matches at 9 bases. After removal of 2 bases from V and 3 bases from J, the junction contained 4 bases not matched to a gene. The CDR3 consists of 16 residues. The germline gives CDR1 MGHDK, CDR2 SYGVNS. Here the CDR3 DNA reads TGTGCCAGCAGTGAAATGGGACAGGGCGCTAATGAAAAACTGTTTTTT. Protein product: CASSEMGQGANEKLFF.

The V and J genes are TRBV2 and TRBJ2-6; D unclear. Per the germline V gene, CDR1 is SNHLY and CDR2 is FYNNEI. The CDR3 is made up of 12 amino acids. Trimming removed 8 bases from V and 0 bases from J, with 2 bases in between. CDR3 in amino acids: CASRSGANVLTF. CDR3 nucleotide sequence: TGTGCCAGCCGCTCTGGGGCCAACGTCCTGACTTTC. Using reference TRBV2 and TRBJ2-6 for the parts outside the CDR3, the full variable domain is EPEVTQTPSHQVTQMGQEVILRCVPISNHLYFYWYRQILGQKVEFLVSFYNNEISEKSEIFDDQFSVERPDGSNFTLKIRSTKLEDSAMYFCASRSGANVLTFGAGSRLTVL.

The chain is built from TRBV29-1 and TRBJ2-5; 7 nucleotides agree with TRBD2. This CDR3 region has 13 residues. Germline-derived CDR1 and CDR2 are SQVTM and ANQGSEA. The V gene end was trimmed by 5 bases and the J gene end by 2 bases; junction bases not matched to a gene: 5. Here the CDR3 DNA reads TGCAGCGTTCACCTGGGGGGGCAAGAGACCCAGTACTTC. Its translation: CSVHLGGQETQYF. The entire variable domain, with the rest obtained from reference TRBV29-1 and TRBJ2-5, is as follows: SAVISQKPSRDICQRGTSLTIQCQVDSQVTMMFWYRQQPGQSLTLIATANQGSEATYESGFVIDKFPISRPNLTFSTLTVSNMSPEDSSIYLCSVHLGGQETQYFGPGTRLLVL.

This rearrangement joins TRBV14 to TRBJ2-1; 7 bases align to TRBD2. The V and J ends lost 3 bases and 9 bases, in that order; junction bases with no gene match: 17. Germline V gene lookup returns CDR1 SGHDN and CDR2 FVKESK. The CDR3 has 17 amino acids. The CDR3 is CASSHAPVGGSFGEQFF. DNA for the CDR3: TGTGCCAGCAGCCATGCCCCCGTTGGCGGGAGTTTTGGTGAGCAGTTCTTC.

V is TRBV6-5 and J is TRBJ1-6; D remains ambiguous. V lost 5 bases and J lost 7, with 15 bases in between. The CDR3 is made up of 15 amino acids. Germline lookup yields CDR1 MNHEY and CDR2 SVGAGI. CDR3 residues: CASSRSQADNSPLHF. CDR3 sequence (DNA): TGTGCCAGCAGTCGGTCGCAGGCTGACAATTCACCCCTCCACTTT.

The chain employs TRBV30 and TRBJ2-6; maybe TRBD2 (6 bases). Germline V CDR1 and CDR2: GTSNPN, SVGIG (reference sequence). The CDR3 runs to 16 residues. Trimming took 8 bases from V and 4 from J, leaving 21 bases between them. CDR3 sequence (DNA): TGTGCCCTATACCGGGGGTCTAATGCCGGGGCCAACGTCCTGACTTTC. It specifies CALYRGSNAGANVLTF.

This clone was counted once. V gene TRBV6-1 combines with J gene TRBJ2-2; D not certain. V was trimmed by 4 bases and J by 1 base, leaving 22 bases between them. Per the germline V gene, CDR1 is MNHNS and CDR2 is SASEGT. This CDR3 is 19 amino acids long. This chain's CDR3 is CASSGVAGTWFGNTGELFF. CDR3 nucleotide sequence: TGTGCCAGCAGTGGGGTGGCAGGAACATGGTTCGGGAACACCGGGGAGCTGTTTTTT.

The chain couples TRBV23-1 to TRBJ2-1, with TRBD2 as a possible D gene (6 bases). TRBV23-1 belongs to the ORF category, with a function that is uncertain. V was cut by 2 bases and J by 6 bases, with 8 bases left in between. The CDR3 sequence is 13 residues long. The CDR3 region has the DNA TGCGCCAGCAGTCAAGGGGAGGTCAATGAGCAGTTCTTC. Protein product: CASSQGEVNEQFF.

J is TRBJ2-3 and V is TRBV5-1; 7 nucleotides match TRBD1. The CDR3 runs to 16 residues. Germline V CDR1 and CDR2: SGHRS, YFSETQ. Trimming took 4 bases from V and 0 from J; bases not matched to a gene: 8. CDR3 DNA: TGCGCCAGCAGCGATCTGGGGACAGCCAGCACAGATACGCAGTATTTT. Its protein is CASSDLGTASTDTQYF.

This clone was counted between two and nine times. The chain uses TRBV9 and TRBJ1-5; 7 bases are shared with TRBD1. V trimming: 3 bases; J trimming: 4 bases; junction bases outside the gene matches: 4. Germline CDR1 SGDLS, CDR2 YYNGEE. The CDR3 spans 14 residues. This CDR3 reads CASSAGQENQPQHF. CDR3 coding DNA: TGTGCCAGCAGCGCCGGACAGGAGAATCAGCCCCAGCATTTT.

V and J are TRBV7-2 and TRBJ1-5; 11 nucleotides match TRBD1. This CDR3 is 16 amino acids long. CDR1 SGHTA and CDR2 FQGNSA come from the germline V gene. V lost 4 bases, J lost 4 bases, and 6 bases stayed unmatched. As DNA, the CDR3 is TGTGCCAGCAGCTCACCCGGACAGGGGGCTAATCAGCCCCAGCATTTT. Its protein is CASSSPGQGANQPQHF.

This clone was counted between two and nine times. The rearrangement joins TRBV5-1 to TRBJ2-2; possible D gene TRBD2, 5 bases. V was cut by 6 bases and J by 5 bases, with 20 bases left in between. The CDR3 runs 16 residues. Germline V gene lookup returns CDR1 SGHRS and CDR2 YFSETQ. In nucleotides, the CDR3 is TGCGCCAGCAACTATGACGGGATCGTTGCGACCGGGGAGCTGTTTTTT. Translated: CASNYDGIVATGELFF.

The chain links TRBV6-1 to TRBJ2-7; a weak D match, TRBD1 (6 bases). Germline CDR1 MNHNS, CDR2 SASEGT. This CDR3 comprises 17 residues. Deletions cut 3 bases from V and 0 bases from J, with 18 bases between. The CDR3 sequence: CASSEAQGTSGSYEQYF. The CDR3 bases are TGTGCCAGCAGTGAGGCCCAGGGGACCTCGGGCTCCTACGAGCAGTACTTC.

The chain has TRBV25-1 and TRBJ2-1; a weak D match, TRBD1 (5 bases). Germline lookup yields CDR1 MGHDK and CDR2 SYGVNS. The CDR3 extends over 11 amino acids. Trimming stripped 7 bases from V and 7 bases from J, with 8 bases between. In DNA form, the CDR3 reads TGTGCCAGCATGAAGGGGAATGAGCAGTTCTTC. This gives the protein CASMKGNEQFF.

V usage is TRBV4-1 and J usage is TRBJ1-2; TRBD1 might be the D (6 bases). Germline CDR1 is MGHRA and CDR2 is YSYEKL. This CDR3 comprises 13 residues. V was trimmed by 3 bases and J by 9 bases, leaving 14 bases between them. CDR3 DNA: TGCGCCAGCAGCCATGTTCGAGACAGGAGCTACACCTTC. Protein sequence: CASSHVRDRSYTF.

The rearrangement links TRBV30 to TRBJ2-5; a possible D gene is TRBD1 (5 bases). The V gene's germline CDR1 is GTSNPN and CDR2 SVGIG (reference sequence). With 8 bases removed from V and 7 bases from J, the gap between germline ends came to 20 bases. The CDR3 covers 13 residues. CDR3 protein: CAATLSDQGTQYF. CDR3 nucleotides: TGTGCCGCTACCTTATCGGACCAGGGGACCCAGTACTTC.

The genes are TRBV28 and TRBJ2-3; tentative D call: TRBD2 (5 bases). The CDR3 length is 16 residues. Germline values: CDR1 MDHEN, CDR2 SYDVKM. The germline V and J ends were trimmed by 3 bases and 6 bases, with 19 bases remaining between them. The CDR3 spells CASSFGVTPTPDTQYF. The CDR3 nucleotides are TGTGCCAGCAGTTTCGGGGTAACTCCCACACCCGATACGCAGTATTTT.